The 5 T cell receptor beta chains presented below share a single source sample, sequenced in a study of vaccination and CD4 T cells after COVID-19. The treatment here: roughly ten-day PBMC culture with coronavirus spike peptide pools or control peptides (ViraFEST assay). Sequencing of DNA taken from cultured CD4+ T cells relied on the Oncomine TCR Beta short-read assay. TCRdb reanalysed the PCR reads using MiXCR and keeps one entry per CDR3 protein. The table has approximately 12,000 distinct CDR3 sequences, roughly 30% seen once. Antigen specificity for these receptors is unknown. This material consisted of CD4+ T cells from blood, cultured in vitro, taken before SARS-CoV-2 vaccination. These receptors all stem from a human donor who received a COVID-19 vaccine.

This clonotype turned up a few times. The genes are TRBV7-6 and TRBJ2-7, with 7 bases fitting TRBD2. The V and J ends lost 5 bases and 0 bases, in that order; junction bases with no gene match: 13. The germline CDR1 and CDR2 sequences are SGHVS and FNYEAQ. The CDR3 has 17 residues. CDR3 DNA: TGTGCCAGCAGCCCCCTGACTGGGCGGGGGAGCTCCTACGAGCAGTACTTC. Translation: CASSPLTGRGSSYEQYF.

The rearrangement uses TRBV6-1 and TRBJ1-5, with 10 nucleotides matching TRBD1. The CDR3 is 14 amino acids. V dropped 2 bases and J dropped 10; count of bases not matched to a gene: 5. Per the germline V gene, CDR1 is MNHNS and CDR2 is SASEGT. CDR3 region: CASSELGQGIPQHF. The CDR3 nucleotides are TGTGCCAGCAGTGAATTGGGACAGGGGATTCCCCAGCATTTT.

The gene calls are TRBV18 and TRBJ2-3, with 7 bases identical to TRBD1. Germline CDR1 is KGHSH and CDR2 is LQKENI. V shed 4 bases and J 4 bases; nucleotides not matched to a gene: 11. The CDR3 is 16 residues long. The DNA for the CDR3 is TGTGCCAGCTCACTCGCCCGGACAGGAAGGGCAGATACGCAGTATTTT. This codes for CASSLARTGRADTQYF.

This chain joins TRBV30 and TRBJ1-1, with D uncertain. The V gene's germline CDR1 is GTSNPN and CDR2 SVGIG (reference sequence). The V and J ends lost 0 bases and 6 bases respectively, with 11 bases between them. CDR3 length: 13 residues. CDR3 amino acids: CAWSVLLTAEAFF. The CDR3 DNA sequence: TGTGCCTGGAGTGTACTTCTGACGGCTGAAGCTTTCTTT.

This chain connects TRBV2 to TRBJ1-6; D is perhaps TRBD1 (5 bases). Deletions cut 6 bases from V and 8 bases from J, with 14 bases between. The germline gives CDR1 SNHLY, CDR2 FYNNEI. CDR3 size: 14 residues. This CDR3 is CASRGPSWDSPLHF. CDR3 in DNA: TGTGCCAGCAGGGGGCCGAGTTGGGATTCACCCCTCCACTTT.